These 13 T cell receptor beta chains came from one sample sequenced in a study of blood T cell repertoires in COVID-19 (dated by TCRdb to 2018 to 2021). The library was produced with the immunoSEQ multiplex PCR assay. The table was pulled from immuneACCESS by TCRdb, which kept in-frame rearrangements only. Such tables lose some clones; where checked, under half of the loss comes from unresolved V genes, and the rest has no known cause. This sample gives 150,000 to 200,000 clones in total; 88% of them show up just once. Jointly, the top ten make up around 6% of the sample. Source material: peripheral blood. The receptors here all came from a man aged 35-49 years with active or convalescent COVID-19.

V is TRBV5-5 and J is TRBJ1-2; D gene uncertain. Germline V gives CDR1 SGHKS, CDR2 YYEKEE (reference sequence). Trimming left V 2 bases short and J 2 bases short, with 10 bases between. The CDR3 consists of 14 residues. For the CDR3, the DNA is TGTGCCAGCAGCTTCCTTGGGGAGAACTATGGCTACACCTTC. This sequence encodes CASSFLGENYGYTF.

The chain combines TRBV18 with TRBJ2-7; perhaps TRBD2 as D (5 bases). CDR1 KGHSH and CDR2 LQKENI come from the germline V gene. This CDR3 has 14 residues. V shed 5 bases and J shed 2 bases, with 13 bases lying between them. CDR3 residues: CASSVEGLPYEQYF. CDR3 coding DNA: TGTGCCAGCTCAGTTGAGGGTCTACCCTACGAGCAGTACTTC.

The rearrangement joins TRBV18 to TRBJ1-1; TRBD1 is a possible D gene (6 bases). Germline lookup yields CDR1 KGHSH and CDR2 LQKENI. V lost 3 bases and J lost 8, with 16 bases in between. This CDR3 has 14 amino acids. CDR3: CASSPATRTGEAFF. CDR3 bases: TGTGCCAGCTCACCTGCCACGCGAACAGGGGAAGCTTTCTTT.

This clone occurred once. V gene TRBV5-6 combines with J gene TRBJ2-7; D might be TRBD1 (5 bases). Germline lookup yields CDR1 SGHDT and CDR2 YYEEEE. This CDR3 spans 15 amino acids. Trimming left V 2 bases short and J 0 bases short, with 12 bases between. This CDR3 reads CASSFVGQLSYEQYF. In nucleotides, the CDR3 is TGTGCCAGCAGCTTTGTGGGGCAGCTCTCCTACGAGCAGTACTTC.

For the CDR3, the DNA is TGTGCCAGCAGTTACGAAGCCCGGACTATCGACGAGCAGTACTTC. This codes for CASSYEARTIDEQYF. The genes are TRBV6-2 or TRBV6-3 and TRBJ2-7; a weak D match, TRBD2 (6 bases). The V gene lost 2 bases and the J gene lost 5 bases, with 16 bases spanning the gap. The CDR3 spans 15 residues. The germline gives CDR1 MNHEY, CDR2 SVGEGT.

This clone has only one observation. V usage is TRBV29-1 and J usage is TRBJ1-2; a possible D gene is TRBD1 (5 bases). The CDR3 is 11 amino acids. The germline V and J ends were trimmed by 4 bases and 6 bases, with 9 bases remaining between them. Looked up from germline, CDR1 is SQVTM and CDR2 is ANQGSEA. Here the CDR3 DNA reads TGCAGCGTTGTTCTAGGGGATGGCTACACCTTC. Translating it yields CSVVLGDGYTF.

The chain uses TRBV10-3 and TRBJ1-2; D unclear. From germline, CDR1 is ENHRY and CDR2 SYGVKD. The CDR3 has 13 residues. V was cut by 5 bases and J by 10 bases, with 17 bases left in between. The DNA of the CDR3 is TGTGCCATCAGTATGGGGTCGAGGGAGGTCTACACCTTC. This codes for CAISMGSREVYTF.

The CDR3 protein is CASSNPGDPRADTQYF. CDR3 in DNA: TGTGCCAGTAGCAACCCAGGGGACCCTAGGGCAGATACGCAGTATTTT. The chain joins TRBV19 to TRBJ2-3; a weak D match, TRBD1 (6 bases). Trimming shortened V by 6 bases and J by 4 bases, and 20 bases separated the two germline ends. The germline CDR1 and CDR2 sequences are LNHDA and SQIVND (reference sequence). The CDR3 has 16 residues.

This clone appeared a few times. The chain carries TRBV6-1 and TRBJ2-1; D might be TRBD2 (6 bases). This CDR3 has 15 amino acids. From germline, CDR1 is MNHNS and CDR2 SASEGT. Trimming took 2 bases from V and 2 from J, leaving 10 bases between them. The CDR3 bases are TGTGCCAGCAGTGAAATACTAGCCCCCTACAATGAGCAGTTCTTC. Translated: CASSEILAPYNEQFF.

In its sample, this clone was seen a few times. The chain has TRBV29-1 and TRBJ1-1; unclear D gene. The V end lost 3 bases, the J end lost 10 bases, and 15 bases lay between the germline ends. This CDR3 contains 12 residues. Germline V CDR1 and CDR2: SQVTM, ANQGSEA. The CDR3 DNA is TGCAGCGTTGATCTGCGGGCAGGTGGAGCTTTCTTT. Encoded protein: CSVDLRAGGAFF.

This clone was seen only a few times. The identical CDR3 is also encoded by other nucleotide sequences in the sample. The chain carries TRBV19 and TRBJ1-5; 10 nucleotides line up with TRBD1. The ends lost 5 bases at V and 2 bases at J; junction bases unmatched: 3. Germline V gene lookup returns CDR1 LNHDA and CDR2 SQIVND (reference sequence). The CDR3 sequence is 15 residues long. CDR3 DNA sequence: TGTGCCAGTAGTCTTGGACAGGGGGGCAATCAGCCCCAGCATTTT. Translated, it gives CASSLGQGGNQPQHF.

The chain combines TRBV29-1 with TRBJ1-2, with 9 bases aligning to TRBD1. Germline V gives CDR1 SQVTM, CDR2 ANQGSEA. The CDR3 consists of 14 residues. With V trimmed by 4 bases and J by 5 bases, 8 bases remained unmatched. The CDR3, as DNA: TGCAGCGTTGGCACAGGGGGCTTTGAATATGGCTACACCTTC. Encoded protein: CSVGTGGFEYGYTF.

The chain combines TRBV5-4 with TRBJ1-4; possibly TRBD1 for D (6 bases). The CDR3 extends over 15 amino acids. Trimming took off 4 bases at V and 7 bases at J, with 17 bases between the two ends. Germline CDR1 is SGHNT and CDR2 is YYREEE (reference sequence). The CDR3 nucleotides read TGTGCCAGCAGCAGATCAGGGGTAGTGGGTGAAAAACTGTTTTTT. Its translation is CASSRSGVVGEKLFF. The whole variable domain, filled in from reference TRBV5-4 and TRBJ1-4, reads ETGVTQSPTHLIKTRGQQVTLRCSSQSGHNTVSWYQQALGQGPQFIFQYYREEENGRGNFPPRFSGLQFPNYSSELNVNALELDDSALYLCASSRSGVVGEKLFFGSGTQLSVL.